The clone carrying this T cell receptor beta chain has just a few counts. Its antigen is not identified. The donors were part of the roughly 130-subject validation cohort, which stood apart from the 666-subject first cohort. This entry comes from a study of cytomegalovirus exposure and HLA in healthy donors. Here immunoSEQ multiplex PCR was the method, and the copy in TCRdb shows in-frame clones only, minus some. Of 100,000 to 150,000 clones detected, approximately 92% appear once; the ten largest clones hold 1.2%. There are 14 residues in the CDR3. CDR1 and CDR2 (germline): SGHNT, YYREEE (reference sequence). The ends lost 3 bases at V and 2 bases at J; junction bases unmatched: 1. The study's findings and limits: Cytomegalovirus-associated TCR beta chains were listed, numbering some 170. It was confirmed in vitro that three of the CMV-associated chains were specific for CMV antigens. Cytomegalovirus status, reportedly, was diagnosed with high specificity and sensitivity by the classifier.

This clonotype was sampled from a woman aged 18 to 35 in good health and CMV-seronegative. This rearrangement joins TRBV5-4 to TRBJ2-7, with TRBD1 matching 11 bases. Sequences were obtained from PBMCs. This chain's CDR3 is CASSWGQGAYEQYF. CDR3 DNA: TGTGCCAGCAGCTGGGGACAGGGGGCCTACGAGCAGTACTTC.